This T cell receptor (beta chain) came from a study of graft-versus-host responses after intestinal transplantation (TCRdb year 2021). In the study overall: The transplants that recipients received were multivisceral, liver-intestinal, or isolated intestinal. The cohort enrolled 20 to 25 intestinal transplant recipients, one of whom was a retransplant, and 3 patients without pretransplant specimens were excluded. A peak of at least 4% donor T cells among recipient peripheral blood mononuclear cells was the definition used for donor T cell macrochimerism. After intestinal transplantation, graft-versus-host and host-versus-graft alloreactive T cell clones were followed in the graft, circulation and bone marrow using bulk TCR-beta CDR3 sequencing. Instead of going to the commercial service, samples from a few later patients were sequenced in-house on an Illumina MiSeq and processed with MiXCR. Alloreactive clones were identified by sequencing pre-transplant mixed lymphocyte reaction products and comparing them with unstimulated pre-transplant donor and recipient T cells. All recipients received anti-thymocyte globulin induction followed by maintenance tacrolimus and steroids for roughly three years. The paper's findings and limits, for the study overall: GvH clones were detected in recipient bone marrow, and some of these GvH clones were observed earlier in ileal mucosa or blood, consistent with an intestinal mucosal origin. Patients with donor T cell macrochimerism had high GvH to HvG T cell clonal ratios in their allografts. Conclusions were limited by the relatively low number and heterogeneity of intestinal transplant patients. Early after transplant, declines in HvG clones were associated with peak levels of circulating GvH clones.

Worth noting for this clone: Its antigen is still unknown. Within one base of it there is no much larger clone, and no base qualities were kept.

Libraries were prepared through the immunoSEQ multiplex PCR assay. High-throughput TCR-beta CDR3 sequencing of genomic DNA from most patients was performed by Adaptive Biotechnologies. The study's processing was this. TCR sequencing data for 15 to 20 patients were retrieved from Adaptive's ImmunoSEQ software; a few other patients were processed with MiXCR and VDJtools. CDR3 nucleotide sequences shared between donor and recipient were removed because the origin of such sequences could not be assigned. To count as alloreactive, a clone needed at least 2-fold expansion over unstimulated cells and a minimum CFSE-low frequency of 0.002% (template counts) or 0.001% (read counts). Clones detected in sequenced pre-transplant spleen, lymph node, or MLR CFSE-low populations of the donor or recipient were defined as mappable. Cumulative frequency of alloreactive clones was calculated as a percentage of all sequences weighted by copy number. Imported from immuneACCESS, the table was reduced by TCRdb to in-frame sequences with V and J called. These copies leave out some clones; in studies compared against another copy, an unresolved V gene accounts for under half, and the cause of the remainder is not known. The V and J calls and the clone size are those of that table, but D and trimming were determined from the DNA. This sample is represented by around 26,000 clones; 94% of them were singletons. 0.4% to 0.65% of the sample goes to the ten largest clones.

Deletion took 4 bases off V and 2 bases off J, with a span of 6 bases between the germline ends. The germline V gene yields MGHRA for CDR1 and YSYEKL for CDR2. Counted from cysteine to phenylalanine, this CDR3 has 13 amino acids. Only CDR3 DNA is held: 39 bases, read in frame from base 1. Blood samples were collected up to 4 times in the first month after transplant and then at least monthly when available. The chain links TRBV4-1 with TRBJ2-1; a weak D assignment points to TRBD2 (5 bases agree). The sequencing here drew on PBMCs, taken 156 days after intestinal transplant. The receptor was isolated from a human patient who received an intestinal transplant, so some T cells may come from the graft donor. The DNA reads TGCGCCAGCAGCCCGGGGACCTACAATGAGCAGTTCTTC. It encodes CASSPGTYNEQFF.